This T cell receptor (beta chain) appears in the sequencing data of a study of blood T cell repertoires in COVID-19. Assay used: immunoSEQ multiplex PCR; TCRdb lists only in-frame clones, some missing. Seen here are hundreds of thousands of clones, about nine tenths observed once, and the top ten hold less than 2%. Trimming shortened V by 1 base and J by 2 bases, and 9 bases separated the two germline ends. The CDR3 has 15 residues. Per the germline V gene, CDR1 is LNHDA and CDR2 is SQIVND (reference sequence). Enrolment of Seattle patients took place during active infection, and they were followed longitudinally.

The sequencing input was peripheral blood. The source is a woman in her twenties or thirties with COVID-19, enrolled during active disease. V gene TRBV19 combines with J gene TRBJ2-1; tentative D call: TRBD2 (5 bases). CDR3 loop: CASSIGEGAYNEQFF. The CDR3 bases are TGTGCCAGTAGTATAGGAGAGGGTGCCTACAATGAGCAGTTCTTC.